Listed here are 29 T cell receptor beta chains from one sample, sequenced in a study of OX40 agonist ivuxolimab in advanced cancers. Some clones are missing from TCRdb's copy, which holds only in-frame ones; the method was immunoSEQ multiplex PCR. The data contain tens of thousands of clones, approximately 90% of them singletons. The starting material was CD4+ or CD8+ T cells sorted from blood, obtained in a trial of the OX40 agonist ivuxolimab. These receptor sequences come from an adult with an advanced solid tumor such as melanoma, head and neck, liver or kidney cancer.

This rearrangement joins TRBV19 to TRBJ2-1; TRBD1 or TRBD2 may be the D gene (6 bases each). Germline values: CDR1 LNHDA, CDR2 SQIVND (reference sequence). This CDR3 spans 14 amino acids. V was pared by 7 bases and J by 0 bases, with 10 bases between. This CDR3 reads CASTEGVSYNEQFF. The CDR3 region has the DNA TGTGCCAGTACGGAGGGGGTCTCCTACAATGAGCAGTTCTTC.

This clone was picked up a small number of times. This chain links TRBV29-1 with TRBJ1-1; D gene unclear. V shed 6 bases and J shed 3 bases, with 14 bases lying between them. Germline CDR1 and CDR2: SQVTM and ANQGSEA. The CDR3 length is 13 residues. This chain's CDR3 is CSVLGVRDTEAFF. The DNA for the CDR3 is TGCAGCGTCCTCGGGGTACGGGACACTGAAGCTTTCTTT.

The rearrangement links TRBV6-1 to TRBJ2-7, with TRBD1 matching over 9 bases. This CDR3 is built from 14 residues. J lost 6 bases, V lost 3 bases, and 6 bases had no gene match. The germline V gene has CDR1 MNHNS and CDR2 SASEGT. The CDR3 DNA reads TGTGCCAGCAGTGAGCCGGGACAGGGTATCGAGCAGTACTTC. This sequence encodes CASSEPGQGIEQYF.

For this clone: The missing conserved phenylalanine or tryptophan at the end of this CDR3 makes a read error likely. It is unclear where the CDR3 begins or ends on the DNA, so no DNA is shown, and the CDR3 is as TCRdb lists it. Other DNA variants within this sample encode the same CDR3. This sequence joins TRBV14 and TRBJ2-7; TRBD1, as called in the table, went unchecked against the DNA. Including both end residues, the CDR3 is 10 amino acids long. CDR1 is SGHDN and CDR2 is FVKESK in the germline V gene. CDR3 sequence: CASSLVARSS.

The chain employs TRBV4-1 and TRBJ1-4; TRBD1 is a possible D gene (6 bases). The V end was cut by 2 bases, the J end by 5 bases, with 12 bases between. The V gene's germline CDR1 is MGHRA and CDR2 YSYEKL. The CDR3 extends over 15 amino acids. Written as DNA, the CDR3 is TGCGCCAGCAGCCAAACAGGGAGAGAAAATGAAAAACTGTTTTTT. This sequence encodes CASSQTGRENEKLFF.

This chain joins TRBV6-4 and TRBJ2-1; TRBD2 matches 12 bases. This CDR3 is 19 amino acids long. Trimming took 4 bases from V and 0 from J; bases not matched to a gene: 10. CDR1 and CDR2 (germline): MRHNA, SNTAGT. CDR3 DNA sequence: TGTGCCAGCAGTGGGACTAGCGGGAAAGGTCCAGGCTCCTACAATGAGCAGTTCTTC. Translation gives CASSGTSGKGPGSYNEQFF.

The chain links TRBV7-2 to TRBJ1-2; D gene unclear. CDR1 and CDR2 (germline): SGHTA, FQGNSA. The ends were cut back, 3 bases at V and 3 bases at J, with 14 bases in the middle. The CDR3 has 15 amino acids. The CDR3 coding sequence is TGTGCCAGCAGCTTGATTCAGCGCGATTACTATGGCTACACCTTC. This encodes CASSLIQRDYYGYTF.

V gene TRBV5-4 combines with J gene TRBJ2-3; the D is unclear. Germline V gene data show CDR1 as SGHNT and CDR2 as YYREEE (reference sequence). V dropped 2 bases and J dropped 4 bases, with 8 bases sitting between them. CDR3 length: 13 amino acids. CDR3 residues: CASSLAGSDTQYF. In nucleotides, the CDR3 is TGTGCCAGCAGCTTAGCAGGATCAGATACGCAGTATTTT.

The chain combines TRBV18 with TRBJ2-7; D unresolved. CDR1 KGHSH and CDR2 LQKENI come from the germline V gene. Trimming shortened V by 2 bases and J by 2 bases, and 16 bases separated the two germline ends. This CDR3 spans 16 amino acids. The CDR3, as DNA: TGTGCCAGCTCACCAGACCGGGTCCCCCTTACCTACGAGCAGTACTTC. Its translation: CASSPDRVPLTYEQYF.

The chain combines TRBV4-2 with TRBJ2-3, with 11 bases matching TRBD2. CDR1 and CDR2 (germline): LGHNA, YNFKEQ. The trim removed 4 bases at V and 3 bases at J, leaving 12 bases unmatched. There are 18 residues in the CDR3. CDR3 amino acids: CASSLHLAGGPRTDTQYF. The DNA of the CDR3 is TGTGCCAGCAGCCTACATCTAGCGGGAGGTCCACGGACAGATACGCAGTATTTT.

As for this clone: One end of the junction does not line up with germline, which may come from a read error. V and J are TRBV11-2 and TRBJ1-5; no firm D call. Per germline, CDR1 SGHAT and CDR2 FQNNGV. The CDR3 extends over 15 amino acids. CDR3 amino acids: CASSLDALTAQPQHF. The DNA of the CDR3 is TGTGCCAGCAGCCTAGACGCACTTACTGCCCAGCCCCAGCATTTT.

The V gene is TRBV11-2, the J gene TRBJ2-3; 7 bases are a match to TRBD1. Germline V CDR1 and CDR2: SGHAT, FQNNGV. The ends lost 1 base at V and 14 bases at J; junction bases unmatched: 9. The CDR3 has 13 residues. CDR3 amino acids: CASSLARPGQLYF. The CDR3 DNA reads as TGTGCCAGCAGCTTAGCCCGACCGGGACAGTTGTATTTT.

The chain carries TRBV19 and TRBJ2-3; no clear D. Trimming removed 5 bases at V and 4 bases at J, with 10 bases between. Germline V gives CDR1 LNHDA, CDR2 SQIVND (reference sequence). CDR3 length equals 13 residues. The CDR3 is CASSAISSDTQYF. The CDR3 bases are TGTGCCAGTAGTGCCATTAGTTCAGATACGCAGTATTTT.

CDR3 bases: TGTGCCAGCAGCTTAGTAGGGGGGTACTCCTACAATGAGCAGTTCTTC. This translates into CASSLVGGYSYNEQFF. V and J are TRBV7-2 and TRBJ2-1; either TRBD1 or TRBD2 may fit D (6 bases each). Germline V gene lookup returns CDR1 SGHTA and CDR2 FQGNSA. There are 16 residues in the CDR3. Trimming removed 1 base at V and 0 bases at J, with 10 bases between.

This rearrangement joins TRBV7-3 to TRBJ2-2; D is possibly TRBD2 (6 bases). The CDR3 contains 16 residues. Per germline, CDR1 SGHTA and CDR2 FQGTGA. Trimming shortened V by 5 bases and J by 0 bases, and 13 bases separated the two germline ends. The CDR3 loop is CASSGRLEANTGELFF. The CDR3, as DNA: TGTGCCAGCAGCGGCCGACTAGAGGCGAACACCGGGGAGCTGTTTTTT.

The CDR3 DNA reads as TGTGCCAGTAGTATACAGGGAGCGGGAGATAGCGAGCAGTACTTC. Translated: CASSIQGAGDSEQYF. The chain employs TRBV19 and TRBJ2-7; TRBD2 matches 8 bases. CDR1 and CDR2 (germline): LNHDA, SQIVND (reference sequence). The CDR3 covers 15 residues. Trimming cost V 2 bases and J 6 bases; bases outside gene matches: 9.

The CDR3 protein is CASSLLAGVADTQYF. CDR3 nucleotides: TGTGCCAGCAGCTTACTAGCGGGAGTGGCAGATACGCAGTATTTT. The genes are TRBV7-3 and TRBJ2-3; 10 bases are a match to TRBD2. V trimming: 2 bases; J trimming: 4 bases; junction bases outside the gene matches: 3. The CDR3 sequence is 15 residues long. The germline CDR1 and CDR2 sequences are SGHTA and FQGTGA.

The CDR3 region is CASSYRESETQYF. Here the CDR3 DNA reads TGTGCCAGCAGCTACAGGGAATCGGAGACCCAGTACTTC. The chain uses TRBV7-3 and TRBJ2-5; a possible D gene is TRBD1 (6 bases). CDR3 size: 13 residues. Trimming removed 4 bases from V and 5 bases from J, with 11 bases in between. Per germline, CDR1 SGHTA and CDR2 FQGTGA.

The chain combines TRBV4-2 with TRBJ2-5, with 8 bases fitting TRBD2. There are 21 residues in the CDR3. After removal of 0 bases from V and 5 bases from J, the junction contained 23 bases not matched to a gene. CDR1 and CDR2 (germline): LGHNA, YNFKEQ. CDR3 protein: CASSQEGGGGAGREVLETQYF. The CDR3 DNA follows: TGTGCCAGCAGCCAAGAAGGTGGCGGGGGCGCGGGGCGGGAGGTTTTGGAGACCCAGTACTTC.

This chain uses TRBV6-6 with TRBJ2-1, with 9 bases aligning to TRBD1. V dropped 6 bases and J dropped 7; count of bases not matched to a gene: 4. The CDR3 loop spans 13 amino acids. Germline CDR1 is MNHNY and CDR2 is SVGAGI (reference sequence). The CDR3 loop is CASSRDRVNEQFF. DNA for the CDR3: TGTGCCAGCAGCAGGGACAGGGTAAATGAGCAGTTCTTC.

The CDR3 spells CAWSAPRGGEQYF. CDR3 nucleotide sequence: TGTGCCTGGAGCGCGCCCCGGGGAGGCGAGCAGTACTTC. The chain has TRBV30 and TRBJ2-7; D may be TRBD2 (6 bases). The CDR3 has 13 residues. Trimming took off 3 bases at V and 6 bases at J, with 15 bases between the two ends. Germline loops: CDR1 GTSNPN, CDR2 SVGIG (reference sequence).

The gene calls are TRBV11-2 and TRBJ1-4; D is possibly TRBD1 (6 bases). V lost 4 bases, J lost 14 bases, and 20 bases lay in between. Germline V gene sequence: CDR1 SGHAT, CDR2 FQNNGV. This CDR3 has 14 residues. The CDR3 sequence: CASSSTGMENRLFF. The CDR3 DNA reads as TGTGCCAGCAGCTCCACAGGGATGGAAAATAGGCTGTTTTTT.

The chain uses TRBV6-1 and TRBJ2-3, with no clear D. The CDR3 sequence is 13 residues long. Germline CDR1 and CDR2: MNHNS and SASEGT. The ends were cut back, 8 bases at V and 4 bases at J, with 13 bases in the middle. Here the CDR3 DNA reads TGTGCCAGCCAGCTAGTGCTGTCAGATACGCAGTATTTT. Its translation is CASQLVLSDTQYF.

V usage is TRBV7-8 and J usage is TRBJ2-1, with TRBD2 matching over 7 bases. Germline trimming cut 5 bases from V and 5 bases from J; bases unmatched to any gene: 6. Germline V gene lookup returns CDR1 SGHVS and CDR2 FQNEAQ. The CDR3 contains 14 residues. This chain's CDR3 is CASSRGGSDNEQFF. CDR3 sequence (DNA): TGTGCCAGCAGCCGCGGCGGGAGTGACAATGAGCAGTTCTTC. The whole variable domain, filled in from reference TRBV7-8 and TRBJ2-1, reads GAGVSQSPRYKVAKRGQDVALRCDPISGHVSLFWYQQALGQGPEFLTYFQNEAQLDKSGLPSDRFFAERPEGSVSTLKIQRTQQEDSAVYLCASSRGGSDNEQFFGPGTRLTVL.

The chain employs TRBV29-1 and TRBJ2-1; no clear D. V dropped 3 bases and J dropped 9 bases, with 12 bases sitting between them. Germline values: CDR1 SQVTM, CDR2 ANQGSEA. This CDR3 region has 12 residues. In DNA, the CDR3 is TGCAGCGTTGACGCAGGTGCAGGTGAGCAGTTCTTC. Protein sequence: CSVDAGAGEQFF.

This clone was counted once. The rearrangement joins TRBV5-1 to TRBJ2-7; no clear D. V lost 4 bases and J lost 1, with 6 bases in between. Germline values: CDR1 SGHRS, CDR2 YFSETQ. The CDR3 loop spans 12 amino acids. DNA for the CDR3: TGCGCCAGCAGCAGGGAATCCTACGAGCAGTACTTC. Its translation is CASSRESYEQYF. Full variable domain (rest looked up from reference TRBV5-1 and TRBJ2-7): KAGVTQTPRYLIKTRGQQVTLSCSPISGHRSVSWYQQTPGQGLQFLFEYFSETQRNKGNFPGRFSGRQFSNSRSEMNVSTLELGDSALYLCASSRESYEQYFGPGTRLTVT.

This chain uses TRBV5-6 with TRBJ1-3; D ambiguous. Germline CDR1 reads SGHDT; CDR2 reads YYEEEE. Trimming took off 6 bases at V and 0 bases at J, with 7 bases between the two ends. This CDR3 is 13 amino acids long. CDR3 nucleotides: TGTGCCAGCATGGGGAGCTCTGGAAACACCATATATTTT. Translation: CASMGSSGNTIYF. Looking up the rest from reference TRBV5-6 and TRBJ1-3 gives the full variable domain: DAGVTQSPTHLIKTRGQQVTLRCSPKSGHDTVSWYQQALGQGPQFIFQYYEEEERQRGNFPDRFSGHQFPNYSSELNVNALLLGDSALYLCASMGSSGNTIYFGEGSWLTVV.

This clone was detected a few times. This chain uses TRBV11-2 with TRBJ1-1; D not certain. The CDR3 has 13 amino acids. The germline V and J ends were trimmed by 3 bases and 2 bases, with 7 bases remaining between them. Germline-derived CDR1 and CDR2 are SGHAT and FQNNGV. The CDR3 sequence: CASSFSANTEAFF. The CDR3, as DNA: TGTGCCAGCAGCTTTAGTGCTAACACTGAAGCTTTCTTT.

This rearrangement joins TRBV7-8 to TRBJ2-1; D remains unclear. From germline, CDR1 is SGHVS and CDR2 FQNEAQ. Trimming pared 0 bases from V and 9 bases from J, leaving 9 bases between. The CDR3 consists of 13 residues. CDR3 amino acids: CASSLALAAEQFF. The CDR3 coding sequence is TGTGCCAGCAGCTTAGCTCTGGCGGCTGAGCAGTTCTTC.